This record concerns one TCR beta chain sequence. The data are from a study of blood T cell repertoires in COVID-19. About the research overall: Sites across the United States, Italy and Spain contributed samples from acute and convalescent COVID-19. From T cells, B-cell-depleted T cells, or PBMCs came the material, which was cDNA or gDNA.

Per the original data handling: Reference gene primer amplification gave nucleated cell count estimates. The protocol was immunoSEQ multiplex PCR, while the TCRdb copy is restricted to in-frame clones and leaves out a portion. D and trimming were read from the DNA, whereas the V and J calls and clone size are those reported in that table. The sample holds tens of thousands of clones, almost 85% seen once. CDR1 and CDR2 (germline): SGHDT, YYEEEE. V lost 4 bases and J 3 bases, leaving 13 bases between the germline ends. The length of the CDR3 is 14 residues. The V and J genes are TRBV5-6 and TRBJ1-2, with D possibly TRBD1 on 5 matching bases. Material: peripheral blood. This sequence originates from a man between 65 and 85 years old with acute or convalescent COVID-19. The CDR3 nucleotides are TGTGCCAGCAGCGGCACGGGGGGGGACTATGGCTACACCTTC. Translated, it gives CASSGTGGDYGYTF.